This TCR delta chain was recovered during a study of γδ T cells in repeated Plasmodium falciparum infection. The overall study: Over about 600 days, donors received four mosquito-bite P. falciparum NF54 infections. The study, taken as a whole, reports: Compared with Australian children, Malian Vdelta2-negative repertoires seemed more clonal, less diverse, less shared.

Vgamma9/Vdelta2+ and Vdelta2-negative gammadelta T cells were flow-sorted from PBMC for bulk sequencing. TCRdb applied CATT to the multiplex PCR reads for clone calling. The table shows 45,000 to 60,000 delta-chain clones, with 1.5% to 2% occurring only once. This CDR3 spans 17 amino acids. Germline-derived CDR1 and CDR2 are TVYSNPD and GDNSRS (reference sequence). This clone was seen many times. Its specificity is not known. This likely traces to a read error, being one base from a far larger clone. The sample holds other DNA sequences that translate to the same CDR3. The receptor comes from a pool of human donors (malaria-infected and uninfected, not separated). The gene calls are TRDV3 and TRDJ1; maybe TRDD2 (5 bases). The source material was gamma-delta T cells from blood. Here the CDR3 reads CASTSSRLHTHTDKLIF. The CDR3 bases are TGTGCCTCTACTTCTTCCCGGCTTCACACCCACACCGACAAACTCATCTTT. The full variable domain, its missing parts supplied by reference TRDV3 and TRDJ1, is CDKVTQSSPDQTVASGSEVVLLCTYDTVYSNPDLFWYRIRPDYSFQFVFYGDNSRSEGADFTQGRFSVKHILTQKAFHLVISPVRTEDSATYYCASTSSRLHTHTDKLIFGKGTRVTVEP.